This paragraph reports one T cell receptor (beta chain). Antigen unknown. Sequencing of TCR beta, carried out with a high-throughput approach, was applied to CD8+ and CD4+ T cells from the blood. Isolation of CD8+ and CD4+ T cells was performed negatively, whereas enrichment of TEMRA cells was done by FACS. Trimming at V came to 7 bases and at J to 7 bases, leaving 6 bases not matched to a gene. Germline V CDR1 and CDR2: SQVTM, ANQGSEA. This CDR3 has 12 amino acids. When the RNA was reverse transcribed, random hexamers were used with an input of roughly 0.45 to 1 ug. Multiplex immunoSEQ PCR targeted 54 Vbeta and 13 Jbeta TCR beta segments. MiXCR was run by TCRdb on the immunoSEQ multiplex PCR reads, yielding one entry per CDR3 protein. The data contain about 110,000 distinct CDR3 sequences, about 95% of them singletons. The sample belongs to a study of CD8 T cells in Susac syndrome. The study, taken as a whole, reports: The study's TCR sequencing and HLA analysis covered a relatively small number of individuals, and the study acknowledged this.

The chain carries TRBV29-1 and TRBJ1-2, with 10 bases that match TRBD1. The sequencing sample was made of CD4+ T cells from PBMCs. This TCR derives from a human donor in good health. Here the CDR3 DNA reads TGCAGCGCTTCGGGACAGGGGTCTGGCTACACCTTC. This sequence encodes CSASGQGSGYTF.